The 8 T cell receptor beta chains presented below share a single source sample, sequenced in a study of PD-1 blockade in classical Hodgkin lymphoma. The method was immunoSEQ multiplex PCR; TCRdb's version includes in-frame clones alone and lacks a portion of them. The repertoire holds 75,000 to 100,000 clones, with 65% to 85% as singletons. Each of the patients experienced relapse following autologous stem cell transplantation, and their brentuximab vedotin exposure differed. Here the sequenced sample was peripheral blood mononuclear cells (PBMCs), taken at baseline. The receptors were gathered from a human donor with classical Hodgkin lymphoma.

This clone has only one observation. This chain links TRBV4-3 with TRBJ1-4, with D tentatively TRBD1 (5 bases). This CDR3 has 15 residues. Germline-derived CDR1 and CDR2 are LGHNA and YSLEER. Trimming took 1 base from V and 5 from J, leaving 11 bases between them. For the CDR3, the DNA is TGCGCCAGCAGCCAAGTAGGTGGGGGGAATGAAAAACTGTTTTTT. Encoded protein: CASSQVGGGNEKLFF.

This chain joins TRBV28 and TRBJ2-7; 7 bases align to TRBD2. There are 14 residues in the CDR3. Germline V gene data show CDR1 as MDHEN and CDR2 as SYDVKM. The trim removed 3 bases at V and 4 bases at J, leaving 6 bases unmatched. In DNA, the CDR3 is TGTGCCAGCAGTTTGGGCGGGAGCCGATACGAGCAGTACTTC. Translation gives CASSLGGSRYEQYF.

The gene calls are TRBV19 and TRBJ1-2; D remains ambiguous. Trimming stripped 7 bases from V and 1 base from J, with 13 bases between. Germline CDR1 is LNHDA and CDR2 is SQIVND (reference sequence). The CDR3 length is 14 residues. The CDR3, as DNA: TGTGCCAGTAATAACGCAGATTTTAACTATGGCTACACCTTC. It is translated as CASNNADFNYGYTF.

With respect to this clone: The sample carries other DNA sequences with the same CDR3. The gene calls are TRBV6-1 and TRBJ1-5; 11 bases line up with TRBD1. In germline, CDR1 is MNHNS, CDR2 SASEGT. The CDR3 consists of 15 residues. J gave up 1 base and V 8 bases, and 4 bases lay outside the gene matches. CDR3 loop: CASRDRGVSNQPQHF. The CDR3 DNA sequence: TGTGCCAGCCGGGACAGGGGGGTGAGCAATCAGCCCCAGCATTTT.

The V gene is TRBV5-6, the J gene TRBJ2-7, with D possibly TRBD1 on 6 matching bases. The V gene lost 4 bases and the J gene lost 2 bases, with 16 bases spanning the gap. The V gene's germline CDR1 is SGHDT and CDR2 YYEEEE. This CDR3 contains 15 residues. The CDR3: CASSPRGQKAYEQYF. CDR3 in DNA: TGTGCCAGCAGCCCCAGGGGCCAAAAGGCCTACGAGCAGTACTTC.

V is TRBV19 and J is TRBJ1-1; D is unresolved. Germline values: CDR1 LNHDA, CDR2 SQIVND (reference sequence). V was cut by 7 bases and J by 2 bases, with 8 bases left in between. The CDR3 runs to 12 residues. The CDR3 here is CASIKANTEAFF. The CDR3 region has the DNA TGTGCCAGTATAAAGGCAAACACTGAAGCTTTCTTT.

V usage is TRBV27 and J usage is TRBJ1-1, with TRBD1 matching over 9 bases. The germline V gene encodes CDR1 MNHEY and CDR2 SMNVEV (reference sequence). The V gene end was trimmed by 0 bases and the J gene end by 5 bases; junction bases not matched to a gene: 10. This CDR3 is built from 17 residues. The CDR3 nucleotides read TGTGCCAGCAGTTTATCGATGGGACAGGGTACTGGGACTGAAGCTTTCTTT. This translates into CASSLSMGQGTGTEAFF.

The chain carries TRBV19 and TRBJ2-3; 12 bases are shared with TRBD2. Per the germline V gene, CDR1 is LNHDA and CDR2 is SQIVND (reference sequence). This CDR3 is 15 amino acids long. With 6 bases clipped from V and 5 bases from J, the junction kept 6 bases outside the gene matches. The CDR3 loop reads CASRTGLAGRDTQYF. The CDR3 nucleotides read TGTGCCAGTAGGACAGGACTAGCGGGAAGAGATACGCAGTATTTT.